These 9 T cell receptor beta chains share one sample of origin, sequenced in a study of T cells after yellow fever vaccination. TCRdb re-analysed the 5' RACE reads in MiXCR, keeping a single row per CDR3 protein. Here the sample spans approximately 240,000 distinct CDR3 sequences, roughly 3.7% being singletons. The source material was PBMCs, sampled 15 days after the yellow fever booster vaccination. The receptors come from a man between 18 and 35 years old who received the YFV17D yellow fever vaccine.

This clonotype has ten or more counts. The V gene is TRBV3-1, the J gene TRBJ2-2; no clear D gene. CDR3 length equals 12 residues. V lost 1 base and J lost 7, with 4 bases in between. The germline V gene encodes CDR1 LGHDT and CDR2 YNNKEL (reference sequence). DNA for the CDR3: TGTGCCAGCAGCCAAGGGATCGGGGAGCTGTTTTTT. It translates to CASSQGIGELFF.

This clonotype was counted at least ten times. The CDR3 region has the DNA TGTGCCAGCAGTTACTCGTCAGAGGCCGCAAACTATGGCTACACCTTC. Its translation is CASSYSSEAANYGYTF. The chain joins TRBV6-6 to TRBJ1-2; D call uncertain. The CDR3 spans 16 residues. The germline V gene encodes CDR1 MNHNY and CDR2 SVGAGI (reference sequence). Trimming removed 0 bases from V and 2 bases from J, with 13 bases in between.

This clonotype was seen repeatedly, ten times or more. The V gene is TRBV15, the J gene TRBJ1-5; D gene uncertain. Looked up from germline, CDR1 is LNHNV and CDR2 is YYDKDF (reference sequence). The CDR3 runs 12 residues. Trimming cost V 1 base and J 5 bases, with 3 bases left between them. The DNA for the CDR3 is TGTGCCACCAGCAGAGCAGATCAGCCCCAGCATTTT. Protein product: CATSRADQPQHF. The entire variable domain, with the rest obtained from reference TRBV15 and TRBJ1-5, is as follows: DAMVIQNPRYQVTQFGKPVTLSCSQTLNHNVMYWYQQKSSQAPKLLFHYYDKDFNNEADTPDNFQSRRPNTSFCFLDIRSPGLGDTAMYLCATSRADQPQHFGDGTRLSIL.

This clonotype was seen repeatedly, ten times or more. The chain joins TRBV4-1 to TRBJ2-5; D may be TRBD1 (5 bases). The V end was cut by 2 bases, the J end by 5 bases, with 15 bases between. The germline V gene encodes CDR1 MGHRA and CDR2 YSYEKL. This CDR3 region has 15 residues. DNA of the CDR3: TGCGCCAGCAGCCAACCCGAAAGGGGATGGGAGACCCAGTACTTC. Its protein product is CASSQPERGWETQYF.

This rearrangement joins TRBV7-8 to TRBJ1-5; no clear D gene. V lost 0 bases, J lost 4 bases, and 16 bases lay in between. This CDR3 spans 17 amino acids. Germline CDR1 is SGHVS and CDR2 is FQNEAQ. The CDR3 loop is CASSLALSGVQNQPQHF. CDR3 nucleotide sequence: TGTGCCAGCAGCTTAGCGCTCTCTGGGGTCCAAAATCAGCCCCAGCATTTT.

This clonotype was seen many times. The rearrangement uses TRBV5-1 and TRBJ2-1; D gene unclear. CDR1 and CDR2 (germline): SGHRS, YFSETQ. CDR3 length equals 15 residues. The ends were cut back, 4 bases at V and 8 bases at J, with 19 bases in the middle. The CDR3 DNA follows: TGCGCCAGCAGCCTACTGAGTATAGGCGCCGATGAGCAGTTCTTC. Its translation is CASSLLSIGADEQFF.

This clonotype came up a few times. This CDR3 is CSVPRTGKSANYGYTF. The CDR3 nucleotides are TGCAGCGTTCCCCGGACAGGGAAGTCAGCTAACTATGGCTACACCTTC. The chain uses TRBV29-1 and TRBJ1-2; the match to TRBD1 covers 8 bases. Germline lookup yields CDR1 SQVTM and CDR2 ANQGSEA. After removal of 5 bases from V and 0 bases from J, the junction contained 11 bases not matched to a gene. This CDR3 has 16 amino acids.

Many counts were recorded for this clonotype. The chain combines TRBV6-5 with TRBJ1-1; unclear D gene. The CDR3 covers 14 residues. CDR1 and CDR2 (germline): MNHEY, SVGAGI. Trimming stripped 2 bases from V and 7 bases from J, with 14 bases between. The CDR3 region is CASSYRYKLGEAFF. In nucleotides, the CDR3 is TGTGCCAGCAGTTACCGTTACAAACTAGGTGAAGCTTTCTTT.

The chain joins TRBV13 to TRBJ1-2, with TRBD1 identical over 7 bases. This CDR3 is 16 amino acids long. The germline gives CDR1 PRHDT, CDR2 FYEKMQ (reference sequence). V was pared by 5 bases and J by 1 base, with 10 bases of the junction left unmatched. As DNA, the CDR3 is TGTGCCAGCAGCAGTGGGGGACAGATATTTAACTATGGCTACACCTTC. Translation gives CASSSGGQIFNYGYTF. The complete variable domain, with remaining parts taken from reference TRBV13 and TRBJ1-2, reads AAGVIQSPRHLIKEKRETATLKCYPIPRHDTVYWYQQGPGQDPQFLISFYEKMQSDKGSIPDRFSAQQFSDYHSELNMSSLELGDSALYFCASSSGGQIFNYGYTFGSGTRLTVV.